This is a list of T cell receptor beta chains from one sample in a study of shared clonotypes between healthy human individuals. The assay was immunoSEQ multiplex PCR, and TCRdb's table has in-frame clones only and misses some. The sample includes roughly 700,000 clones, less than 95% of them seen just once. Sequenced material: memory CD8+ T cells from PBMCs. These receptors were obtained from a man aged 18 to 29 in good health. Some clones in this sample may be carry-over from other donors' samples. Both conserved end residues are part of each CDR3. The D gene is left open where the match is weak. Clone size is shown for a subset of rows, as once, few, many or a class of expanded clone.

J,size,V,D,CDR3,DNA
TRBJ2-4,NA,TRBV7-9,NA,CASSLPVLAKNIQYF,TGTGCCAGCAGCTTACCAGTGCTAGCCAAAAACATTCAGTACTTC
TRBJ1-1,once,TRBV7-8,NA,CASSLGSTLSEAFF,TGTGCCAGCAGCTTAGGCAGCACCCTGTCTGAAGCTTTCTTT
TRBJ2-7,once,TRBV27,TRBD2,CASSLTQLAGVREQYF,TGTGCCAGCAGTCTCACACAACTAGCGGGAGTTCGGGAGCAGTACTTC
TRBJ1-1,NA,TRBV30,TRBD1,CAWTSGGRTEAFF,TGTGCCTGGACCTCAGGGGGAAGGACTGAAGCTTTCTTT
TRBJ1-1,NA,TRBV6-5,NA,CASSYAGDEAFF,TGTGCCAGCAGTTACGCGGGGGATGAAGCTTTCTTT
TRBJ1-2,NA,TRBV6-5,TRBD1,CASTPGGAYYGYTF,TGTGCCAGCACCCCAGGGGGGGCTTACTATGGCTACACCTTC
TRBJ2-7,NA,TRBV28,TRBD2,CASSHLAGGYEQYF,TGTGCCAGCAGTCACCTAGCGGGAGGTTACGAGCAGTACTTC
TRBJ1-2,few,TRBV29-1,NA,CSVGQTYGYTF,TGCAGCGTTGGACAGACCTATGGCTACACCTTC
TRBJ2-7,NA,TRBV9,TRBD1,CASSYTGTGVTSEQYF,TGTGCCAGCAGCTATACAGGGACAGGGGTTACGTCCGAGCAGTACTTC
TRBJ2-5,NA,TRBV11-2,NA,CASSLATGSRRETQYF,TGTGCCAGCAGCTTAGCCACAGGGTCGAGGAGGGAGACCCAGTACTTC
TRBJ2-5,NA,TRBV6-6,TRBD1,CASSPLGTGFQETQYF,TGTGCCAGCAGTCCACTGGGGACAGGATTCCAAGAGACCCAGTACTTC
TRBJ2-3,NA,TRBV11-1,NA,CASREQGGDTQYF,TGTGCCAGCAGGGAACAGGGAGGAGATACGCAGTATTTT
TRBJ1-1,once,TRBV7-9,NA,CASSSASESEAFF,TGTGCCAGCAGCTCCGCTTCCGAGTCTGAAGCTTTCTTT
TRBJ1-1,few,TRBV9,TRBD1,CASSVAGGNTEAFF,TGTGCCAGCAGCGTAGCAGGGGGCAACACTGAAGCTTTCTTT
TRBJ2-2,NA,TRBV4-3,TRBD2,CASSLETSSGELFF,TGCGCCAGCAGCCTAGAGACTAGCTCCGGGGAGCTGTTTTTT
TRBJ2-7,NA,TRBV30,NA,CACYGPGGGAYEQYF,TGTGCCTGCTACGGACCGGGCGGCGGGGCCTACGAGCAGTACTTC
TRBJ2-3,NA,TRBV10-3,NA,CAISVSRMRVDTQYF,TGTGCCATCAGTGTCTCTCGAATGCGGGTAGATACGCAGTATTTT
TRBJ2-7,few,TRBV5-1,NA,CASSLVTSGTPRDEQYF,TGCGCCAGCAGCTTGGTTACATCCGGGACCCCGAGGGACGAGCAGTACTTC
TRBJ2-6,many,TRBV7-9,NA,CASSRPGDRSSGANVLTF,TGTGCCAGCAGCCGACCCGGAGATAGGAGCTCTGGGGCCAACGTCCTGACTTTC
TRBJ2-5,once,TRBV10-3,TRBD1,CAISDDRGSVVETQYF,TGTGCCATCAGTGACGACAGGGGGTCGGTCGTGGAGACCCAGTACTTC
TRBJ1-2,NA,TRBV4-3,NA,CASSLGISGGYTF,TGCGCCAGCAGCCTGGGTATCAGCGGGGGCTACACCTTC
TRBJ1-2,NA,TRBV27,TRBD1,CASSPDRGQGASVGYTF,TGTGCCAGCAGTCCGGATAGAGGTCAGGGGGCATCGGTTGGCTACACCTTC
TRBJ2-7,NA,TRBV21-1,NA,CASSNPQGNYEQYF,TGTGCCAGCAGCAACCCGCAGGGAAACTACGAGCAGTACTTC
TRBJ2-1,NA,TRBV5-1,NA,CASSLDSGSNEQFF,TGCGCCAGCAGCTTGGATTCTGGGTCGAATGAGCAGTTCTTC
TRBJ2-2,NA,TRBV27,TRBD1,CASSLSITGGRDTGELFF,TGTGCCAGCAGTTTATCGATAACAGGGGGCCGGGACACCGGGGAGCTGTTTTTT
TRBJ2-1,NA,TRBV28,NA,CATYLNDNEQFF,TGTGCCACTTATTTGAACGACAATGAGCAGTTCTTC
TRBJ2-7,once,TRBV7-9,NA,CASSFLSSYEQYF,TGTGCCAGCAGCTTTCTCTCCTCCTACGAGCAGTACTTC
TRBJ2-5,NA,TRBV6-5,NA,CASSLLAWGETQYF,TGTGCCAGCAGCCTTCTAGCTTGGGGGGAGACCCAGTACTTC
TRBJ2-1,NA,TRBV10-1,TRBD1,CASSEGTGGTYNEQFF,TGCGCCAGCAGTGAGGGTACAGGGGGGACCTACAATGAGCAGTTCTTC
TRBJ1-1,NA,TRBV15,NA,CATSNWGAAEAFF,TGTGCCACCAGCAATTGGGGTGCGGCTGAAGCTTTCTTT
TRBJ2-1,NA,TRBV6-5,NA,CASSSSGGAPSNEQFF,TGTGCCAGCAGTTCAAGTGGGGGAGCCCCTTCCAATGAGCAGTTCTTC
TRBJ2-1,NA,TRBV2,NA,CASETGNTNNEQFF,TGTGCCAGCGAGACCGGGAATACGAACAATGAGCAGTTCTTC
TRBJ2-5,NA,TRBV9,NA,CASSVGGRETQYF,TGTGCCAGCAGCGTAGGGGGGAGAGAGACCCAGTACTTC
TRBJ1-3,NA,TRBV30,TRBD1,CAWSRTGRAGNTIYF,TGTGCCTGGAGTAGGACAGGGAGGGCGGGAAACACCATATATTTT
TRBJ1-5,NA,TRBV6-1,TRBD1,CASREDREYGQPQHF,TGTGCCAGCAGGGAGGACAGGGAATATGGTCAGCCCCAGCATTTT
TRBJ2-2,NA,TRBV29-1,NA,CAELQGGELFF,TGCGCCGAACTTCAGGGAGGGGAGCTGTTTTTT
TRBJ2-5,NA,TRBV11-2,NA,CASSYITTIGSDQETQYF,TGTGCCAGCAGCTACATCACAACCATAGGGTCAGACCAAGAGACCCAGTACTTC